This is a list of T cell receptor beta chains from one sample in a study of CXCR3-negative and CXCR3-positive naive CD8 T cells. No DNA is given; TCRdb re-called the 5' RACE reads and lists each CDR3 protein once. In all, the sample yields around 140,000 distinct CDR3 sequences. Sequencing input: naive CXCR3+ CD8+ T cells from blood. These receptors all stem from a human donor in good health. Some clones in this sample may be carry-over from other donors' samples. CDR3s include the opening cysteine and the closing phenylalanine or tryptophan.

>TRBJ2-7|TRBV28
CASSLLGLYEQYF
>TRBJ1-5|TRBV28
CATIPPGGLLSNQPQHF
>TRBJ2-5|TRBV27
CASSSGGTQYF
>TRBJ2-7|TRBV12-3/TRBV12-4
CASSSTGSLISYEQYF
>TRBJ1-6|TRBV28
CASSPASNNSPLHF
>TRBJ2-3|TRBV21-1
CASSKVFVRPTSTDTQYF
>TRBJ2-7|TRBV29-1
CSVEIGGVRTGGSYEQYF
>TRBJ2-5|TRBV14
CASSRGETQYF
>TRBJ2-7|TRBV7-9
CASSSNTWDEQYF
>TRBJ2-3|TRBV6-6
CASRYTDTQYF
>TRBJ2-7|TRBV7-6
CASSLGPGDYEQYF
>TRBJ2-5|TRBV7-9
CASTPPHLETQYF
>TRBJ2-7|TRBV6-2/TRBV6-3
CASSYSIQRGSSYEQYF
>TRBJ1-1|TRBV24-1
CATSDIDRLLVF
>TRBJ1-3|TRBV29-1
CSVFPGDGGNTIYF
>TRBJ1-1|TRBV29-1
CSAVPPDRYLEAFF
>TRBJ2-1|TRBV5-1
CASSLGLAGPEQFF
>TRBJ2-1|TRBV15
CATSRDQGADEQFF
>TRBJ1-1|TRBV9
CASSVDMNTEAFF
>TRBJ2-7|TRBV30
CARWGGSRYEQYF
>TRBJ2-1|TRBV11-1
CASSFFDSHGTYNEQFF
>TRBJ2-7|TRBV5-1
CASSLASGAPYEQYF
>TRBJ1-3|TRBV7-8
CASSTTGNSGNTIYF
>TRBJ2-3|TRBV7-9
CASSCPERDTTDTQYF
>TRBJ1-1|TRBV28
CASRDVSATPYKAFF
>TRBJ2-2|TRBV7-2
CASTRPLGLNTGELFF
>TRBJ2-3|TRBV7-6
CASSLEMSATDTQYF
>TRBJ2-7|TRBV19
CARMPYRRELYEQYF
>TRBJ2-3|TRBV29-1
CSVEDIASQGDTQYF
>TRBJ2-1|TRBV4-3
CASSQGFYNEQFF
>TRBJ2-1|TRBV5-6
CASSDGTVIEQFF
>TRBJ2-1|TRBV7-8
CASSLGQGWTSDYNEQFF
>TRBJ1-2|TRBV7-9
CASSADRVLGYTF
>TRBJ1-1|TRBV5-1
CASSLETDITPEAFF
>TRBJ2-4|TRBV12-3/TRBV12-4
CASSFEGTGADIQYF
>TRBJ2-5|TRBV20-1
CSAPPPGPGETQYF
>TRBJ2-1|TRBV28
CASSLLLNNEQFF
>TRBJ2-6|TRBV21-1
CASRKSGTGRSPITVLTF
>TRBJ2-2|TRBV15
CATSSYPSGALGGELFF
>TRBJ2-5|TRBV4-3
CARRRPENSQETQYF
>TRBJ2-7|TRBV6-5
CASSYSITGVEQYF
>TRBJ1-2|TRBV28
CASSPAGGNNYGYTF
>TRBJ2-2|TRBV5-5
CASVAGRGGELFF
>TRBJ1-4|TRBV5-1
CASSLWTGSEKLFF
>TRBJ2-7|TRBV12-3/TRBV12-4
CASSFRVGEQYF
>TRBJ2-5|TRBV7-9
CASSTRDPPETQYF
>TRBJ1-5|TRBV19
CASSVQGEGNQPQHF
>TRBJ2-2|TRBV28
CASSLDSFSNTGELFF
>TRBJ2-1|TRBV7-2
CASSHELREGLPWYNEQFF
>TRBJ2-3|TRBV11-3
CASRDRDRDTDTQYF
>TRBJ1-1|TRBV12-5
CASALWGASRDTEAFF
>TRBJ1-2|TRBV9
CASSVDPSRGIGYTF
>TRBJ1-3|TRBV3-1
CASRVGIHSGNTIYF
>TRBJ2-7|TRBV28
CASTFHKNSYEQYF
>TRBJ2-3|TRBV27
CASSLRDRADTQYF
>TRBJ2-7|TRBV7-9
CASSPPASYEQYF